This T cell receptor (beta chain) was identified during a study of cytomegalovirus exposure and HLA in healthy donors. Study in general: Falling in the Caucasian-associated ancestry cluster were about 80% of under 450 genotyped donors.

In germline, CDR1 is SGHTS, CDR2 YDEGEE. The CDR3 consists of 15 residues. Amplification used 60 Vbeta primers and 13 Jbeta primers. The assay was immunoSEQ multiplex PCR, and TCRdb's table has in-frame clones only and misses some. Among 90,000 to 140,000 clones, approximately 83% were seen once, and the ten largest hold over 5%. In regard to this clone: The junction does not match germline at one end; this may be a read error.

Sequencing input: PBMCs. This clonotype originated in a man aged 18 to 35 in good health and CMV-seronegative. V is TRBV5-8 and J is TRBJ2-1, with 8 bases aligning to TRBD1. Written as DNA, the CDR3 is TGTGCCAGCAGCACGACAGGGGTTTCCTTCAATGAGCAGTTCTTC. Translated, it gives CASSTTGVSFNEQFF.